A single sample is the source of the 20 T cell receptor beta chains below, sequenced in a study of blood T cell repertoires in COVID-19. The data were produced by immunoSEQ multiplex PCR, yet TCRdb's version contains in-frame clones alone and is incomplete. The data contain fewer than 250,000 clones, around 80% of them singletons. Sequencing used peripheral blood. The receptors derive from a man between 50 and 59 years old with active or convalescent COVID-19.

V gene TRBV28 combines with J gene TRBJ1-1, with TRBD1 identical over 11 bases. This CDR3 comprises 18 residues. CDR1 and CDR2 (germline): MDHEN, SYDVKM. The trim removed 4 bases at V and 0 bases at J, leaving 10 bases unmatched. The CDR3 DNA follows: TGTGCCAGCAGTTCGATACTAGGACAGGGGGCTATGAACACTGAAGCTTTCTTT. It is translated as CASSSILGQGAMNTEAFF.

The rearrangement joins TRBV6-4 to TRBJ1-1, with D perhaps TRBD1 (5 bases). V lost 6 bases and J 9 bases, leaving 20 bases between the germline ends. Germline CDR1 MRHNA, CDR2 SNTAGT. The CDR3 spans 14 residues. CDR3 region: CASSPAGGRTQAFF. The CDR3 region has the DNA TGTGCCAGCAGCCCCGCTGGGGGGAGGACTCAAGCTTTCTTT.

The J gene is TRBJ2-3, the V gene TRBV7-2, with 12 bases that match TRBD2. CDR1 and CDR2 from the germline V gene are SGHTA and FQGNSA. V shed 1 base and J 6 bases; nucleotides not matched to a gene: 5. This CDR3 region has 16 residues. The CDR3 DNA is TGTGCCAGCAGCTTAGGACTAGCGGGGGTTGGGGATACGCAGTATTTT. It yields the protein CASSLGLAGVGDTQYF.

This sequence joins TRBV4-3 and TRBJ2-5, with TRBD1 as a possible D gene (6 bases). The CDR3 consists of 15 residues. Germline-derived CDR1 and CDR2 are LGHNA and YSLEER. V lost 0 bases and J 5 bases, leaving 13 bases between the germline ends. The CDR3 protein is CASSQEWTEWETQYF. The CDR3 DNA reads TGCGCCAGCAGCCAAGAGTGGACAGAGTGGGAGACCCAGTACTTC.

The V gene is TRBV3-1 (or the pseudogene TRBV3-2), the J gene TRBJ1-5; a possible D gene is TRBD1 (6 bases). The CDR3 has 16 residues. Germline V gives CDR1 LGHDT, CDR2 YNNKEL (reference sequence). Trimming removed 1 base at V and 2 bases at J, with 12 bases between. CDR3 in DNA: TGTGCCAGCAGCCAAGCCGGGACACGCGGCAATCAGCCCCAGCATTTT. It yields the protein CASSQAGTRGNQPQHF.

The chain carries TRBV6-5 and TRBJ1-2; D is possibly TRBD1 (6 bases). The V end lost 4 bases, the J end lost 8 bases, and 11 bases lay between the germline ends. CDR3 length: 12 residues. Germline V lookup: CDR1 MNHEY, CDR2 SVGAGI. CDR3 loop: CASSLTGGGYTF. Here the CDR3 DNA reads TGTGCCAGCAGTTTGACAGGAGGAGGCTACACCTTC.

As for this clone: One end of the junction does not line up with germline, which may come from a read error. This chain uses TRBV7-7 with TRBJ2-3; 8 bases line up with TRBD2. The CDR3 length is 13 residues. Germline-derived CDR1 and CDR2 are SSHAT and FNYEAQ (reference sequence). The CDR3 is CASSSHSGNTQYF. The CDR3 nucleotides are TGTGCTAGCAGCTCCCATAGCGGGAATACGCAGTATTTT.

V gene TRBV27 combines with J gene TRBJ2-1, with TRBD1 identical over 9 bases. V lost 5 bases and J lost 2; bases outside the gene matches: 7. The CDR3 runs to 16 residues. The germline V gene encodes CDR1 MNHEY and CDR2 SMNVEV (reference sequence). The CDR3 loop is CASSPKQGAAYNEQFF. The CDR3 DNA reads TGTGCCAGCAGTCCTAAACAGGGGGCGGCCTACAATGAGCAGTTCTTC.

This chain connects TRBV2 to TRBJ2-7, with 9 bases matching TRBD1. CDR1 and CDR2 from the germline V gene are SNHLY and FYNNEI. The V segment lost 1 base and the J segment 3 bases; nucleotides outside the gene matches: 4. This CDR3 is 15 amino acids long. This CDR3 is CASSEEGTGHYEQYF. The CDR3 nucleotides read TGTGCCAGCAGTGAAGAGGGGACAGGGCACTACGAGCAGTACTTC.

V and J are TRBV9 and TRBJ2-1, with 12 bases identical to TRBD2. V lost 4 bases, J lost 10 bases, and 3 bases stayed unmatched. Germline V gene data show CDR1 as SGDLS and CDR2 as YYNGEE. The CDR3 is 13 residues long. The DNA for the CDR3 is TGTGCCAGCAGCCAAGGGACTAGCGGGGAGCAGTTCTTC. It yields the protein CASSQGTSGEQFF.

V is TRBV3-1 (or the pseudogene TRBV3-2) and J is TRBJ1-2, with D unclear. Germline CDR1 and CDR2: LGHDT and YNNKEL (reference sequence). CDR3 size: 14 residues. Trimming pared 2 bases from V and 0 bases from J, leaving 7 bases between. CDR3 amino acids: CASSQIQSNYGYTF. In nucleotides, the CDR3 is TGTGCCAGCAGCCAAATTCAGTCTAACTATGGCTACACCTTC.

This chain connects TRBV7-2 to TRBJ2-3; D not certain. The germline V and J ends were trimmed by 2 bases and 4 bases, with 7 bases remaining between them. This CDR3 has 13 residues. CDR1 SGHTA and CDR2 FQGNSA come from the germline V gene. The CDR3: CASSLQLSDTQYF. CDR3 nucleotide sequence: TGTGCCAGCAGCTTACAACTGTCAGATACGCAGTATTTT.

In nucleotides, the CDR3 is TGTGCTAGTGGTTTGGCACTGACTAGCGCCTCCTACGAGCAGTACTTC. Its protein is CASGLALTSASYEQYF. The chain recombines TRBV12-5 with TRBJ2-7; TRBD2 aligns across 8 bases. CDR1 is LGHNT, CDR2 FRNRAP, per germline. V was pared by 1 base and J by 0 bases, with 5 bases of the junction left unmatched. The CDR3 is 16 residues long.

CDR3 nucleotide sequence: TGTGCCAGCAGCGCAGGGGGCTCGGGCAATCAGCCCCAGCATTTT. It specifies CASSAGGSGNQPQHF. This chain links TRBV6-5 with TRBJ1-5; 8 bases agree with TRBD1. The germline gives CDR1 MNHEY, CDR2 SVGAGI. CDR3 size: 15 residues. The ends lost 6 bases at V and 2 bases at J; junction bases unmatched: 6.

CDR3 in amino acids: CASSHGQGNEQFF. The CDR3 coding sequence is TGTGCCAGCTCACACGGACAGGGGAACGAGCAGTTCTTC. The chain carries TRBV18 and TRBJ2-1, with 9 bases matching TRBD1. Trimming took 4 bases from V and 10 from J; bases not matched to a gene: 5. Germline V gene lookup returns CDR1 KGHSH and CDR2 LQKENI. The CDR3 is made up of 13 amino acids.

The chain recombines TRBV3-1 (or the pseudogene TRBV3-2) with TRBJ1-4; 9 bases fit TRBD1. The CDR3 is 14 amino acids. Per the germline V gene, CDR1 is LGHDT and CDR2 is YNNKEL (reference sequence). The trim removed 8 bases at V and 10 bases at J, leaving 11 bases unmatched. CDR3 DNA: TGTGCCAGCGGACCGACAGGGGGTAACCGAAAACTGTTTTTT. Amino acids: CASGPTGGNRKLFF.

This clone has more than one count but fewer than ten. The rearrangement links TRBV7-9 to TRBJ2-7, with 7 bases aligning to TRBD1. This CDR3 has 15 residues. The germline V gene encodes CDR1 SEHNR and CDR2 FQNEAQ (reference sequence). J was trimmed by 0 bases and V by 5 bases; bases with no gene match: 7. CDR3 loop: CASSLGQDDSYEQYF. The CDR3 DNA follows: TGTGCCAGCAGCCTAGGACAGGATGACTCCTACGAGCAGTACTTC.

Here the CDR3 reads CASKWGGTEAFF. The CDR3 coding sequence is TGTGCCAGTAAATGGGGGGGCACTGAAGCTTTCTTT. The V gene is TRBV19, the J gene TRBJ1-1; possible D gene TRBD1, 5 bases. Germline CDR1 and CDR2: LNHDA and SQIVND (reference sequence). Trimming removed 7 bases from V and 4 bases from J, with 10 bases in between. The CDR3 covers 12 residues. Full variable domain (rest looked up from reference TRBV19 and TRBJ1-1): DGGITQSPKYLFRKEGQNVTLSCEQNLNHDAMYWYRQDPGQGLRLIYYSQIVNDFQKGDIAEGYSVSREKKESFPLTVTSAQKNPTAFYLCASKWGGTEAFFGQGTRLTVV.

V and J are TRBV5-8 and TRBJ2-4; D not resolved. Germline V gives CDR1 SGHTS, CDR2 YDEGEE. The CDR3 has 16 amino acids. Trimming pared 4 bases from V and 2 bases from J, leaving 16 bases between. The CDR3 nucleotides are TGTGCCAGCAGCCCGCGTCCTTCGGTCTCCAAAAACATTCAGTACTTC. It specifies CASSPRPSVSKNIQYF.

This chain links TRBV4-1 with TRBJ2-5; a possible D gene is TRBD2 (7 bases). Between the trimmed V and J ends, which lost 1 base and 5 bases, there was a span of 14 bases. The germline gives CDR1 MGHRA, CDR2 YSYEKL. The CDR3 has 15 amino acids. The CDR3 nucleotides are TGCGCCAGCAGCCAAGTGGAGGGAGGGGGGGAGACCCAGTACTTC. Protein sequence: CASSQVEGGGETQYF.